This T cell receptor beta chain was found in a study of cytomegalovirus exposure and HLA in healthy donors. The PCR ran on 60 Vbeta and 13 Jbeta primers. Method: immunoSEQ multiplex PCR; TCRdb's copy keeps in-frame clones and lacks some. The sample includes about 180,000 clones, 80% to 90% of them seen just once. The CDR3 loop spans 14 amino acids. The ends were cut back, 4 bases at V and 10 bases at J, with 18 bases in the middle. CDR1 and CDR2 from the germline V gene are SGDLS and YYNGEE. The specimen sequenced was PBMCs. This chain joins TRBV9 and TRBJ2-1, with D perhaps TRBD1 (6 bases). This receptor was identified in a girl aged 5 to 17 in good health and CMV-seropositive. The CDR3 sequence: CASSTRGQFVEQFF. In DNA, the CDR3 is TGTGCCAGCAGCACCCGAGGACAGTTTGTAGAGCAGTTCTTC.